This T cell receptor beta chain was retrieved from a study of T cells in Graves' hyperthyroidism and ophthalmopathy. Amplified TCR beta CDR3 regions came from RNA transcripts. When the TCR CDR3 underwent first-round RT-PCR, the HTBI primer set was used. Each CDR3 protein gets one entry after TCRdb re-called the multiplex PCR reads with MiXCR. The sample records roughly 500,000 distinct CDR3 sequences, approximately 16% being singletons. V lost 3 bases, J lost 5 bases, and 10 bases stayed unmatched. The CDR3 consists of 16 residues. CDR1 is MGHRA, CDR2 YSYEKL, per germline. This clonotype was recorded a few times.

V gene TRBV4-1 combines with J gene TRBJ2-7, with 10 nucleotides matching TRBD1. The source is a young woman with Graves' ophthalmopathy. The source material was blood. Here the CDR3 reads CASSQTRTGGQNEQYF. The CDR3 DNA sequence: TGCGCCAGCAGCCAGACCAGGACAGGGGGTCAAAACGAGCAGTACTTC.